This record looks at one T cell receptor beta chain sequence and its context. What it binds is unknown. The data originate from a study of T cells after yellow fever vaccination. Production of TCR cDNA was by 5'RACE template switching, which also added a universal primer site and UMIs. TCRdb independently ran MiXCR on the 5' RACE reads; one entry per CDR3 protein. In the table there are hundreds of thousands of distinct CDR3 sequences, 9.5% to 15% of which are singletons. Overall study findings and caveats: It was a weaker secondary response, yet one that peaked faster, at day 5 versus 15.

The CDR3 runs 14 residues. CDR1 is LGHNA, CDR2 YSLEER, per germline. V lost 0 bases and J lost 0, with 5 bases in between. The chain employs TRBV4-3 and TRBJ1-2; D call uncertain. The TCR originated in a man aged 18 to 30 who received the YFV17D yellow fever vaccine. The specimen was CD4+ T cells sorted from PBMCs, collected 15 days after the yellow fever booster vaccination. The CDR3 DNA follows: TGCGCCAGCAGCCAAGATCTCCCTAACTATGGCTACACCTTC. This encodes CASSQDLPNYGYTF.